This T cell receptor beta chain was captured in a study of blood T cell repertoires in COVID-19. Participant age was 18 to 89 years, and participants resided in fewer than 25 US areas. Assay: immunoSEQ multiplex PCR; the TCRdb copy retains only in-frame clones and omits some. The repertoire consists of about 130,000 clones, with less than 90% occurring once and the leading ten covering 2.3%. Trimming removed 4 bases at V and 4 bases at J, with 13 bases between. Germline V gene lookup returns CDR1 SGHAT and CDR2 FQNNGV. CDR3 size: 14 residues. The clonotype was recovered from a woman in her forties or fifties who had recovered from COVID-19. The gene calls are TRBV11-2 and TRBJ1-2; D is undetermined. The sample was PBMCs or T cells enriched from blood (not recorded which). The CDR3 is CASSSRQVLYGYTF. DNA for the CDR3: TGTGCCAGCAGCTCGAGACAAGTCCTCTATGGCTACACCTTC.